This T cell receptor beta chain stems from a study of T cell responses to AZD1222 COVID-19 vaccine. General study points: Targeting of unmutated variant regions was reportedly seen in nearly half of spike-specific TCRs. Spike-wide coverage was observed for vaccine-associated CD4 TCRs, with dominant responses at 160-218 and 743-854. Seropositive at baseline were only six or seven AZD1222 recipients.

Profiling relied on immunoSEQ multiplex PCR, and the TCRdb table lists in-frame clones only, not all of them. The sample records 120,000 or so clones, 90% being singletons. As regards this clone: As yet, its antigen is unknown.

The CDR3 loop spans 15 amino acids. V was cut by 0 bases and J by 0 bases, with 6 bases left in between. Germline V gene lookup returns CDR1 SGHDT and CDR2 YYEEEE. This TCR was sampled from an adult in good health. The chain recombines TRBV5-6 with TRBJ2-2; D may be TRBD1 (5 bases). This specimen was peripheral blood, taken on day 0 of MenACWY control vaccination. CDR3 nucleotide sequence: TGTGCCAGCAGCTTGGGGACAACGAACACCGGGGAGCTGTTTTTT. It translates to CASSLGTTNTGELFF.